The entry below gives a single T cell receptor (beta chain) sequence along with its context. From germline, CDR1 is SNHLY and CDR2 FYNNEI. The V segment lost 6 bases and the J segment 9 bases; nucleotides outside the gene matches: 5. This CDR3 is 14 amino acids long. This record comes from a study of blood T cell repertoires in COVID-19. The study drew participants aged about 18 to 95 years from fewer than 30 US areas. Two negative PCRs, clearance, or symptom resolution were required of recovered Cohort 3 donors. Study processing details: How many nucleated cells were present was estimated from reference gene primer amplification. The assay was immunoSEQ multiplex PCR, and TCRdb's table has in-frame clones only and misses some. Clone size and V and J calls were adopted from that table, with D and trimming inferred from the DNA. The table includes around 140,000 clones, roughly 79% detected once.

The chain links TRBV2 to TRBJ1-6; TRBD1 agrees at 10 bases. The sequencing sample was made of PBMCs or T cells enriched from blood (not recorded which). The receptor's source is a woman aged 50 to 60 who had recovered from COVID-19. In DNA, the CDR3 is TGTGCCAGCAGGCGACAGGGGGCGGCTTCACCCCTCCACTTT. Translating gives CASRRQGAASPLHF.